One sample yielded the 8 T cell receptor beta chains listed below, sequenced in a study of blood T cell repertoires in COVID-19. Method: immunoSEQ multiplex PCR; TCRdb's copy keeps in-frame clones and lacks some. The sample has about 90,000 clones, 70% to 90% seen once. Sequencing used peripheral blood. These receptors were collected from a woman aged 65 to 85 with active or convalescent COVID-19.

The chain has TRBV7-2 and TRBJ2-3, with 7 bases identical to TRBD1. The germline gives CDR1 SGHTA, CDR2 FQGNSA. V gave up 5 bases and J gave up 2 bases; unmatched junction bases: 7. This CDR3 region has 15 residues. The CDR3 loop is CASSLGQANTDTQYF. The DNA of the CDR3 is TGTGCCAGCAGCCTAGGACAGGCGAACACAGATACGCAGTATTTT. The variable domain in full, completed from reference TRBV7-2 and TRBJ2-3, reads GAGVSQSPSNKVTEKGKDVELRCDPISGHTALYWYRQSLGQGLEFLIYFQGNSAPDKSGLPSDRFSAERTGGSVSTLTIQRTQQEDSAVYLCASSLGQANTDTQYFGPGTRLTVL.

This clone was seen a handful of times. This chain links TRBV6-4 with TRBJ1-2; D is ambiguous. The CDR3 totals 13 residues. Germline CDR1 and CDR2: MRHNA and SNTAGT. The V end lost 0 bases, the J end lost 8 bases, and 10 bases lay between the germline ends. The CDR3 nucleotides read TGTGCCAGCAGTGACTCGGGAGGTTGGGGCTACACCTTC. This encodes CASSDSGGWGYTF.

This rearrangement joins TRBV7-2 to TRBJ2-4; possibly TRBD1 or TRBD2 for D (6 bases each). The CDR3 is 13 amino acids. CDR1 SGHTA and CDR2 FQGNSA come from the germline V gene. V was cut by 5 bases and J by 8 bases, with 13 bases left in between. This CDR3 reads CASSLGGGDIQYF. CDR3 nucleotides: TGTGCCAGCAGCCTAGGAGGGGGAGACATTCAGTACTTC.

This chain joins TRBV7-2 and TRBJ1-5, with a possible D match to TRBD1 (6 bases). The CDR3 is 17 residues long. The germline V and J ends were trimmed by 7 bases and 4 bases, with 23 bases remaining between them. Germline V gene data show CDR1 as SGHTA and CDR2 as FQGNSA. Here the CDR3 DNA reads TGTGCCAGCACCGCGGGGGAACAGGGTTTTCGGAATCAGCCCCAGCATTTT. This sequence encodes CASTAGEQGFRNQPQHF. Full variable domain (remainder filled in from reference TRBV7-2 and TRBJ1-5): GAGVSQSPSNKVTEKGKDVELRCDPISGHTALYWYRQSLGQGLEFLIYFQGNSAPDKSGLPSDRFSAERTGGSVSTLTIQRTQQEDSAVYLCASTAGEQGFRNQPQHFGDGTRLSIL.

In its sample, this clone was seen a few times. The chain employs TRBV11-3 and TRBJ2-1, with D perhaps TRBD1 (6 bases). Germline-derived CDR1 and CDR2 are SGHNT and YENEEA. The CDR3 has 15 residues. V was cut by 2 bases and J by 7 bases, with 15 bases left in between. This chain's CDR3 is CASSLFGQRGNEQFF. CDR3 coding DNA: TGTGCCAGCAGCTTATTTGGCCAGAGGGGGAATGAGCAGTTCTTC. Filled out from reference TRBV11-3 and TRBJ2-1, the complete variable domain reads EAGVVQSPRYKIIEKKQPVAFWCNPISGHNTLYWYLQNLGQGPELLIRYENEEAVDDSQLPKDRFSAERLKGVDSTLKIQPAELGDSAVYLCASSLFGQRGNEQFFGPGTRLTVL.

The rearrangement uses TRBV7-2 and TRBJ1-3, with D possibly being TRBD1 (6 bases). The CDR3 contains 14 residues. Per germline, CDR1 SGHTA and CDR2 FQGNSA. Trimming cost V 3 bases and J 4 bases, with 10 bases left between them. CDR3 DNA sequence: TGTGCCAGCAGCTTGTTAACAGGGGGAAACACCATATATTTT. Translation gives CASSLLTGGNTIYF. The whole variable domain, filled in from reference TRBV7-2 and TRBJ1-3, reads GAGVSQSPSNKVTEKGKDVELRCDPISGHTALYWYRQSLGQGLEFLIYFQGNSAPDKSGLPSDRFSAERTGGSVSTLTIQRTQQEDSAVYLCASSLLTGGNTIYFGEGSWLTVV.

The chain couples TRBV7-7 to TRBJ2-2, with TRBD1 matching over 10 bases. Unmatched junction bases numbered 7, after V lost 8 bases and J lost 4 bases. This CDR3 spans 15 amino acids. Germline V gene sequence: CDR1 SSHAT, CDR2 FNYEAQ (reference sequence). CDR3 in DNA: TGTGCCAGCTCGCGGGGACAGGGGACCACCGGGGAGCTGTTTTTT. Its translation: CASSRGQGTTGELFF.

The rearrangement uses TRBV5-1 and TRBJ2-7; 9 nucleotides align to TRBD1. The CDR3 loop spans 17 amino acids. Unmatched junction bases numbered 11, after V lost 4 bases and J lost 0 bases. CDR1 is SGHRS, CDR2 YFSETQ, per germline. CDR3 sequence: CASSKGTGRPGSYEQYF. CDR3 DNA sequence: TGCGCCAGCAGCAAAGGGACAGGGCGCCCGGGCTCCTACGAGCAGTACTTC. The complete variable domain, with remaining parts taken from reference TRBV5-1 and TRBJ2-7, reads KAGVTQTPRYLIKTRGQQVTLSCSPISGHRSVSWYQQTPGQGLQFLFEYFSETQRNKGNFPGRFSGRQFSNSRSEMNVSTLELGDSALYLCASSKGTGRPGSYEQYFGPGTRLTVT.